This T cell receptor (beta chain) comes out of a study of shared clonotypes between healthy human individuals. General study findings and limits: Shared clonotypes across all four donors exceeded non-shared ones in generation probability. Compared with memory subsets, naive subsets generally had larger estimated richness. Sample collection involved blood only; tissue repertoires are likely different.

CDR1 SEHNR and CDR2 FQNEAQ come from the germline V gene (reference sequence). CDR3 size: 15 residues. Germline trimming cut 0 bases from V and 7 bases from J; bases unmatched to any gene: 4. This clone was recorded a few times. Its target is not known. Researchers partitioned CD4+ cells into CD45RA+ naive and CD45RA-negative memory subsets. Clones were read by immunoSEQ multiplex PCR, and TCRdb kept only the in-frame ones, dropping some. The sample consists of about a million clones, about three quarters of them appearing once. The sequence came from a man between 18 and 29 years old in good health. The chain has TRBV7-9 and TRBJ1-1, with 11 bases matching TRBD1. The sequencing sample was made of memory CD4+ T cells sorted from blood. Sample subset: CD45RA-negative fraction. The CDR3 nucleotides are TGTGCCAGCAGCTTAGCTGGACAGGGGGCCGATGAAGCTTTCTTT. Amino acids: CASSLAGQGADEAFF. The full variable domain, its missing parts supplied by reference TRBV7-9 and TRBJ1-1, is DTGVSQNPRHKITKRGQNVTFRCDPISEHNRLYWYRQTLGQGPEFLTYFQNEAQLEKSRLLSDRFSAERPKGSFSTLEIQRTEQGDSAMYLCASSLAGQGADEAFFGQGTRLTVV.